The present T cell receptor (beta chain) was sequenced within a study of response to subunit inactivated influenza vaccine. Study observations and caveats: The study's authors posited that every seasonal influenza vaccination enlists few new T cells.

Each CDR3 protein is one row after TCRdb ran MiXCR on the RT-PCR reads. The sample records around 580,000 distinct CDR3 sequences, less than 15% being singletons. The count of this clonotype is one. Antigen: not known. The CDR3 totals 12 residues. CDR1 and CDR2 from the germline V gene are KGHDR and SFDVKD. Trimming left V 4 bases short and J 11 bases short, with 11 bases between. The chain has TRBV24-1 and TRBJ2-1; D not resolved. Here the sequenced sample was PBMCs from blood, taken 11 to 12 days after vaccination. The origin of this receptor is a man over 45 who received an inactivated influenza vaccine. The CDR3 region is CATSDGLPQQFF. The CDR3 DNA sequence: TGTGCCACCAGTGACGGTCTACCACAGCAGTTCTTC.